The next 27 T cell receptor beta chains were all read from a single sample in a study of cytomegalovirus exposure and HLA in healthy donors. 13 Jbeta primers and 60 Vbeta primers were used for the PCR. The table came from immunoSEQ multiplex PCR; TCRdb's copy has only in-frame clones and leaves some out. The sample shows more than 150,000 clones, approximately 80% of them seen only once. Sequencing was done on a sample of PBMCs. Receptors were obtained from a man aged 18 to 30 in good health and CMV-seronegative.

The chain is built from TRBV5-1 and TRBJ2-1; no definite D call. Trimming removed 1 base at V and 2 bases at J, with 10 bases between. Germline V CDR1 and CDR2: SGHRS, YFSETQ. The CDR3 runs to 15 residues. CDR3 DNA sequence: TGCGCCAGCAGCTTGCAAACGAACACCTACAATGAGCAGTTCTTC. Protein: CASSLQTNTYNEQFF. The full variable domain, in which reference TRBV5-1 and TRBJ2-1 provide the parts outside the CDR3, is KAGVTQTPRYLIKTRGQQVTLSCSPISGHRSVSWYQQTPGQGLQFLFEYFSETQRNKGNFPGRFSGRQFSNSRSEMNVSTLELGDSALYLCASSLQTNTYNEQFFGPGTRLTVL.

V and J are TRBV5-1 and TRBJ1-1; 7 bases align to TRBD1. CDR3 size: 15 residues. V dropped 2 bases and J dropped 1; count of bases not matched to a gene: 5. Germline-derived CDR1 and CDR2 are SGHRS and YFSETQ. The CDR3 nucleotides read TGCGCCAGCAGCTTATGGGCAGGGGGGAACACTGAAGCTTTCTTT. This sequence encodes CASSLWAGGNTEAFF.

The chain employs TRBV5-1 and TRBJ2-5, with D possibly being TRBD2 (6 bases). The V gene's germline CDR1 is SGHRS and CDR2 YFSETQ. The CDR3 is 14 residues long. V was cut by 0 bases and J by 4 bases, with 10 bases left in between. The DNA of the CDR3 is TGCGCCAGCAGCTTGGTGGGACTGGGAGAGACCCAGTACTTC. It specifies CASSLVGLGETQYF.

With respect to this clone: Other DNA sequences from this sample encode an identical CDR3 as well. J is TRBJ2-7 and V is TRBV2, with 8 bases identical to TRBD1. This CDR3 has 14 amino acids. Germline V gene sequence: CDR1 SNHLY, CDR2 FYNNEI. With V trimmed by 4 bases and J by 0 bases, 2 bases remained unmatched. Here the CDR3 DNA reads TGTGCCAGCAGTGGGGACAGGAGCTCCTACGAGCAGTACTTC. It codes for CASSGDRSSYEQYF. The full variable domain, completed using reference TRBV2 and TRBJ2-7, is EPEVTQTPSHQVTQMGQEVILRCVPISNHLYFYWYRQILGQKVEFLVSFYNNEISEKSEIFDDQFSVERPDGSNFTLKIRSTKLEDSAMYFCASSGDRSSYEQYFGPGTRLTVT.

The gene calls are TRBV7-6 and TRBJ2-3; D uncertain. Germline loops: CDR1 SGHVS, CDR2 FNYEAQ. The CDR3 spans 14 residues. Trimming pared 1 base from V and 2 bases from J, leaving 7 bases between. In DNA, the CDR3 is TGTGCCAGCAGCTTAGTGGGCAACACAGATACGCAGTATTTT. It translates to CASSLVGNTDTQYF.

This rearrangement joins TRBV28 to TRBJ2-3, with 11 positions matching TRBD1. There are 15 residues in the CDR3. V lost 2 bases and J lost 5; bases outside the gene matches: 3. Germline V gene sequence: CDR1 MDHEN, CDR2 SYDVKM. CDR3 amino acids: CASSLPGQGEDTQYF. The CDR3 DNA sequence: TGTGCCAGCAGTTTACCGGGACAGGGGGAAGATACGCAGTATTTT. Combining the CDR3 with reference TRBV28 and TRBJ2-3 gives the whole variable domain DVKVTQSSRYLVKRTGEKVFLECVQDMDHENMFWYRQDPGLGLRLIYFSYDVKMKEKGDIPEGYSVSREKKERFSLILESASTNQTSMYLCASSLPGQGEDTQYFGPGTRLTVL.

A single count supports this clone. The CDR3 region has the DNA TGTGCCAGCAGTGGACTCGCCCTGAACACTGAAGCTTTCTTT. It encodes CASSGLALNTEAFF. The V and J genes are TRBV27 and TRBJ1-1; D is unresolved. V gave up 5 bases and J gave up 0 bases, with 10 bases separating them. The CDR3 sequence is 14 residues long. Germline assignment: CDR1 MNHEY and CDR2 SMNVEV (reference sequence).

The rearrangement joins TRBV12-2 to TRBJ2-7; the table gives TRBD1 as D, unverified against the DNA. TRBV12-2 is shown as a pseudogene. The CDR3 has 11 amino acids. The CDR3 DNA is TGTGCAAGTCGCTTTAGGGGGGAGCAGTACTTC. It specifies CASRFRGEQYF.

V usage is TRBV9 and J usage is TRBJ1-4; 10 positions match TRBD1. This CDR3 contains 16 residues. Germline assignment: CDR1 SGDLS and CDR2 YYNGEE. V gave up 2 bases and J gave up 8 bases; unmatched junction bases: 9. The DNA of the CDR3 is TGTGCCAGCAGCGTCGACAGGGGGCGATCTGGGGAAAAACTGTTTTTT. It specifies CASSVDRGRSGEKLFF.

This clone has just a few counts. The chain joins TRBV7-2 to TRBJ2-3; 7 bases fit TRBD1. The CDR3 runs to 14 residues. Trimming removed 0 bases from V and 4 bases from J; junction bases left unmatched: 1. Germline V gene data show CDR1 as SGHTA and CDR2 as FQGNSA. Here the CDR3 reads CASSLAQGADTQYF. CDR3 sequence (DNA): TGTGCCAGCAGCTTAGCGCAGGGGGCAGATACGCAGTATTTT.

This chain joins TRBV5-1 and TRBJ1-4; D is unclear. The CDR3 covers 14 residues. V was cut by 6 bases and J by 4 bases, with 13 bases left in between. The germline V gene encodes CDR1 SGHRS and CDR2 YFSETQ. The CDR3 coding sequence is TGCGCCAGCAAGGTCATGGAGGGTAATGAAAAACTGTTTTTT. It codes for CASKVMEGNEKLFF.

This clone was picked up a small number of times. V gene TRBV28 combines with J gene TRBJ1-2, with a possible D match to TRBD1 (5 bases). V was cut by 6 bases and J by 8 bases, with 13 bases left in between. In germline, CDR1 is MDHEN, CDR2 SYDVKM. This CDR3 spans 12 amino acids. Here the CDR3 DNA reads TGTGCCAGCAGCCTCTTGGGGCGCGGCTACACCTTC. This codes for CASSLLGRGYTF.

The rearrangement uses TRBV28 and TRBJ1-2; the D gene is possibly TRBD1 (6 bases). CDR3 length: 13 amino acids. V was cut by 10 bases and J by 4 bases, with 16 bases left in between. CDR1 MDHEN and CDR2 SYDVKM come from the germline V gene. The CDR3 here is CAIQATGLYGYTF. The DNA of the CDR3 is TGTGCCATCCAAGCGACAGGCCTCTATGGCTACACCTTC.

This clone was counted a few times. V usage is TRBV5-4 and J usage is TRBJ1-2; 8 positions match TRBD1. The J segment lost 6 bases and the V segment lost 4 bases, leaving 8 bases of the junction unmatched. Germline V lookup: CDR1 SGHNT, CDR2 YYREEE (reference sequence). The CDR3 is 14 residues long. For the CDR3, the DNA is TGTGCCAGCAGCCATCTGACAGGGGTAAATGGCTACACCTTC. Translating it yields CASSHLTGVNGYTF. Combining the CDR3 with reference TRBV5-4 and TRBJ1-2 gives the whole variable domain ETGVTQSPTHLIKTRGQQVTLRCSSQSGHNTVSWYQQALGQGPQFIFQYYREEENGRGNFPPRFSGLQFPNYSSELNVNALELDDSALYLCASSHLTGVNGYTFGSGTRLTVV.

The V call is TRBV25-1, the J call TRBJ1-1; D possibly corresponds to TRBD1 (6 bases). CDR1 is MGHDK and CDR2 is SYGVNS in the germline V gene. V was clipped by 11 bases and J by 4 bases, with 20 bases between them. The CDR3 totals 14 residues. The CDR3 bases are TGTGCCCCAAGGGGGGGACTGGGGTCCACTGAAGCTTTCTTT. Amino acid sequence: CAPRGGLGSTEAFF.

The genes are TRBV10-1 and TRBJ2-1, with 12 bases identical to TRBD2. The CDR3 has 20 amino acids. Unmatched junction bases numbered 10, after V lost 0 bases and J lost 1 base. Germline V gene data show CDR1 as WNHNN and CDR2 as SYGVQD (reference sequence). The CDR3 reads CASSESRLAGGVWSYNEQFF. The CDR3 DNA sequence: TGCGCCAGCAGTGAGTCGCGGCTAGCGGGGGGGGTTTGGTCCTACAATGAGCAGTTCTTC.

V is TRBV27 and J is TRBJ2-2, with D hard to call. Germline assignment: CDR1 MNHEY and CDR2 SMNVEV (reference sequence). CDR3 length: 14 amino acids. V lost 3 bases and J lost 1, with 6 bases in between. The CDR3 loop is CASSFEVNTGELFF. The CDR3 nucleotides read TGTGCCAGCAGTTTCGAGGTGAACACCGGGGAGCTGTTTTTT.

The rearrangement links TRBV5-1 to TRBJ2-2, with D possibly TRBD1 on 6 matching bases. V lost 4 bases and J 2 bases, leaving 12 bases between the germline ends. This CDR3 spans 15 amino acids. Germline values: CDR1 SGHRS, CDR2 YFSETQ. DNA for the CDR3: TGCGCCAGCAGCGGTCGGACAGCTAACACCGGGGAGCTGTTTTTT. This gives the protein CASSGRTANTGELFF.

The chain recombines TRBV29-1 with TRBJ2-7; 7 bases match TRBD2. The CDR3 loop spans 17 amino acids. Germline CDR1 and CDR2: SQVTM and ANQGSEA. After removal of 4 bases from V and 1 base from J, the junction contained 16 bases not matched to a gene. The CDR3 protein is CSVGFGLAVATSYEQYF. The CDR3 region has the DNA TGCAGCGTTGGGTTTGGGCTAGCGGTAGCAACGTCCTACGAGCAGTACTTC.

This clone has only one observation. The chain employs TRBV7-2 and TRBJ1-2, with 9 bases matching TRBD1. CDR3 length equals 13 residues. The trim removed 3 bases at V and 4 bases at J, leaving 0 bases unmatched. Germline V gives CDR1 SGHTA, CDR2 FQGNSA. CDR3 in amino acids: CASSLTGGYGYTF. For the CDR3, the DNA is TGTGCCAGCAGCTTGACAGGGGGCTATGGCTACACCTTC.

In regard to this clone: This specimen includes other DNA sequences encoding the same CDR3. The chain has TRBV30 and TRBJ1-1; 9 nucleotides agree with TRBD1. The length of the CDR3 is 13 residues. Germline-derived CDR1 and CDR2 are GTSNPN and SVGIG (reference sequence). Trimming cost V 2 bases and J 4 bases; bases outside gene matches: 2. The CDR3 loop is CAWSPDRGTEAFF. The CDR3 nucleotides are TGTGCCTGGAGTCCGGACAGGGGCACTGAAGCTTTCTTT.

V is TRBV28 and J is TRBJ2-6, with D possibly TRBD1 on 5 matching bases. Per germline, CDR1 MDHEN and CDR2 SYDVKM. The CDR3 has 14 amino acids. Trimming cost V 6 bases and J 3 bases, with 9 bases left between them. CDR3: CASRWGFGANVLTF. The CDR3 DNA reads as TGTGCCAGCAGGTGGGGCTTTGGGGCCAACGTCCTGACTTTC.

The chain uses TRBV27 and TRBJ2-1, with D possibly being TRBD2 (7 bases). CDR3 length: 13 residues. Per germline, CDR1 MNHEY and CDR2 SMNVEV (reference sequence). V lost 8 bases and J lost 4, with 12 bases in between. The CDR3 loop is CASGGGLYNEQFF. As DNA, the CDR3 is TGTGCCAGCGGGGGGGGGCTATACAATGAGCAGTTCTTC.

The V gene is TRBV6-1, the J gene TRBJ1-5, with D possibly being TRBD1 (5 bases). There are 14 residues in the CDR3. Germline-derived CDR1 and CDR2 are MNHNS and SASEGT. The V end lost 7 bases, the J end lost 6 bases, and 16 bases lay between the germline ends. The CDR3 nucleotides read TGTGCCAGCAATCAGCAGGGTCTGGGTCAGCCCCAGCATTTT. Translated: CASNQQGLGQPQHF.

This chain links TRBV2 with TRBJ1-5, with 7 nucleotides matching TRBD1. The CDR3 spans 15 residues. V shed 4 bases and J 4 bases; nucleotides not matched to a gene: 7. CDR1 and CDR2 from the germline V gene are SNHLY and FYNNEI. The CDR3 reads CASSAGTAINQPQHF. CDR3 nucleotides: TGTGCCAGCAGTGCCGGGACAGCTATTAATCAGCCCCAGCATTTT.

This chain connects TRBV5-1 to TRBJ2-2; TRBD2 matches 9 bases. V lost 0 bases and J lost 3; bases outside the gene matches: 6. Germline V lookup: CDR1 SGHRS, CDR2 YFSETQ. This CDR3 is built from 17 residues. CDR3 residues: CASSLGLAGTYTGELFF. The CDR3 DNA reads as TGCGCCAGCAGCTTGGGGCTAGCGGGAACCTACACCGGGGAGCTGTTTTTT.

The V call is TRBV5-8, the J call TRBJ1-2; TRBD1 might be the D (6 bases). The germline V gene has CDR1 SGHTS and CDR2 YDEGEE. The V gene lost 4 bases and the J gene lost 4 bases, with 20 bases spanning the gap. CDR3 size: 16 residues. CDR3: CASSPGTPIETYGYTF. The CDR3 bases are TGTGCCAGCAGCCCCGGGACACCGATAGAGACCTATGGCTACACCTTC.